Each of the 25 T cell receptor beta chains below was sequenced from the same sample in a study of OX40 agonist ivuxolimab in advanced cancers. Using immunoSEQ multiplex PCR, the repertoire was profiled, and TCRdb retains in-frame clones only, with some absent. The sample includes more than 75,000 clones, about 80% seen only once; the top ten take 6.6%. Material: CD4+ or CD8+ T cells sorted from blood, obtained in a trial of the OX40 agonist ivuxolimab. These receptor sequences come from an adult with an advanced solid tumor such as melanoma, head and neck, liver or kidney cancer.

The CDR3 region has the DNA TGTGCCAGCAGCTCCCTAGCGGGTACCAATGAGCAGTTCTTC. It specifies CASSSLAGTNEQFF. The V call is TRBV7-2, the J call TRBJ2-1; 8 bases are shared with TRBD2. The CDR3 sequence is 14 residues long. Germline CDR1 is SGHTA and CDR2 is FQGNSA. The ends lost 4 bases at V and 6 bases at J; junction bases unmatched: 5.

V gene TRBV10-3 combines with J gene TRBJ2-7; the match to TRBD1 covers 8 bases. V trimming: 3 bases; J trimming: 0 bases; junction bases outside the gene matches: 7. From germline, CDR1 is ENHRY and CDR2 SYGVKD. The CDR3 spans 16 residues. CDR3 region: CAISDRQGLGSYEQYV. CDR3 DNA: TGTGCCATCAGTGACCGACAGGGGTTAGGCTCCTACGAGCAGTACGTC.

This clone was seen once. CDR3 in DNA: TGCGCCAGCAGCCAAGATCTAGCGGGAGGGTACAATGAGCAGTTCTTC. It codes for CASSQDLAGGYNEQFF. J is TRBJ2-1 and V is TRBV4-3; 12 nucleotides match TRBD2. The V and J ends lost 0 bases and 4 bases, in that order; junction bases with no gene match: 1. This CDR3 has 16 amino acids. Per the germline V gene, CDR1 is LGHNA and CDR2 is YSLEER.

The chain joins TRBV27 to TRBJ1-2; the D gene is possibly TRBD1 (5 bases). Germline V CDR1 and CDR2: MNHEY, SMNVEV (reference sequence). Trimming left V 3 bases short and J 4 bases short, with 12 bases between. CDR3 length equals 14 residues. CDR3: CASSFKGRSYGYTF. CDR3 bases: TGTGCCAGCAGTTTTAAGGGGCGCAGCTATGGCTACACCTTC.

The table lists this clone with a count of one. CDR3 DNA sequence: TGTGCCAGCAGCCAAGATTACAGACCAGTATTCCATACCTCCTATAATTCACCCCTCCACTTT. This translates into CASSQDYRPVFHTSYNSPLHF. This rearrangement joins TRBV4-2 to TRBJ1-6, with D hard to call. The germline V gene encodes CDR1 LGHNA and CDR2 YNFKEQ. V gave up 0 bases and J gave up 0 bases, with 21 bases separating them. CDR3 length: 21 residues.

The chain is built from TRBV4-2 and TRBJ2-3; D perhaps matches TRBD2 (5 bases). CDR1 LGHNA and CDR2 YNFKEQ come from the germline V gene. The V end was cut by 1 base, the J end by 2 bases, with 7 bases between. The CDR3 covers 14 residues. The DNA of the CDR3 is TGTGCCAGCAGCCAAGGGGAGTTCACAGATACGCAGTATTTT. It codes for CASSQGEFTDTQYF.

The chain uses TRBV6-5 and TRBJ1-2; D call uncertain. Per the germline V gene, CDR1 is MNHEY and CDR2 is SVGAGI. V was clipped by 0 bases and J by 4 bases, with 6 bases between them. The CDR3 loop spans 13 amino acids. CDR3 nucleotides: TGTGCCAGCAGTTACTCGACCGGCTATGGCTACACCTTC. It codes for CASSYSTGYGYTF.

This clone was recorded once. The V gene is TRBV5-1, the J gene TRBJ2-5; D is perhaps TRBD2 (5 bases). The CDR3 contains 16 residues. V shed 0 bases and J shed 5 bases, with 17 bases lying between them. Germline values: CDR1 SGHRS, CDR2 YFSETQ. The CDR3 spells CASSLAPGGGGETQYF. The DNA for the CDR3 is TGCGCCAGCAGCTTGGCCCCGGGTGGTGGCGGGGAGACCCAGTACTTC.

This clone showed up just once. The CDR3 loop reads CASSLGVFAGNEQYF. In DNA form, the CDR3 reads TGTGCCAGCAGTTTAGGGGTTTTCGCGGGAAACGAGCAGTACTTC. The gene calls are TRBV27 and TRBJ2-7, with a possible D match to TRBD2 (6 bases). V was trimmed by 2 bases and J by 5 bases, leaving 16 bases between them. Germline V CDR1 and CDR2: MNHEY, SMNVEV (reference sequence). There are 15 residues in the CDR3.

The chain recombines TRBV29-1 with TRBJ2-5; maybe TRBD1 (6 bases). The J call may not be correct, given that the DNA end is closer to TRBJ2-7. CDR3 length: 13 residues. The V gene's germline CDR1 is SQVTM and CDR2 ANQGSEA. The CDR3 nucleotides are TGCAGCGTTGGGACGGGACATCCATACGAGCAGTACTTC. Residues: CSVGTGHPYEQYF.

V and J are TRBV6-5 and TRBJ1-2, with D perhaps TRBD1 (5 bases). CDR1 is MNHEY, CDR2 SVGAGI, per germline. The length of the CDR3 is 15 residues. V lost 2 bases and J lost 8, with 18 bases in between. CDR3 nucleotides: TGTGCCAGCAGTTACACTTCCGGGACGCCTGAAGGCTACACCTTC. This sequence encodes CASSYTSGTPEGYTF.

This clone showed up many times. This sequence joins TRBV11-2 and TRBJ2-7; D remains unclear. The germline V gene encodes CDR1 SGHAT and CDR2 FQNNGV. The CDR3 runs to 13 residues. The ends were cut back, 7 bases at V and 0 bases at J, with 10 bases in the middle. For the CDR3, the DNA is TGTGCCAGCACCCCGTGGGACTCCTACGAGCAGTACGTC. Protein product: CASTPWDSYEQYV.

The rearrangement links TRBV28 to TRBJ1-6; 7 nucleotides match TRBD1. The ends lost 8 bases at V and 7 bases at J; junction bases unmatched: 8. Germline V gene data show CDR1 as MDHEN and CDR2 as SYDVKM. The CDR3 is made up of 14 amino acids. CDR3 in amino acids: CASSPGGTNSPLHF. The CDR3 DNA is TGTGCCAGCTCGCCAGGGGGAACAAATTCACCCCTCCACTTT.

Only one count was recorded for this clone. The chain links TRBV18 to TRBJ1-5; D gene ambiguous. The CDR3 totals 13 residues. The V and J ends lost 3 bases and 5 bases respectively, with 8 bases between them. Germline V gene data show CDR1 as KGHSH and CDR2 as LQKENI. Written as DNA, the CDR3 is TGTGCCAGCTCACCGGGCAGCGATCAGCCCCAGCATTTT. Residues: CASSPGSDQPQHF.

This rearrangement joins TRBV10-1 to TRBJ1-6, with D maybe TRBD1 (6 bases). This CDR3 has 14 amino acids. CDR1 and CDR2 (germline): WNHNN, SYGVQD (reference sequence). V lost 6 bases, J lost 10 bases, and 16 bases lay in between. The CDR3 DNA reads TGCGCCAGCAGCGGACAGCTTACCGGGTCACCCCTCCACTTT. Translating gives CASSGQLTGSPLHF.

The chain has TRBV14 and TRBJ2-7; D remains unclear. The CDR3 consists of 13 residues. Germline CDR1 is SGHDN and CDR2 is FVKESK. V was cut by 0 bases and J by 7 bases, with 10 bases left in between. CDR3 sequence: CASSQDLWGEQYV. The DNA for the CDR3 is TGTGCCAGCAGCCAAGACCTATGGGGTGAGCAGTACGTC.

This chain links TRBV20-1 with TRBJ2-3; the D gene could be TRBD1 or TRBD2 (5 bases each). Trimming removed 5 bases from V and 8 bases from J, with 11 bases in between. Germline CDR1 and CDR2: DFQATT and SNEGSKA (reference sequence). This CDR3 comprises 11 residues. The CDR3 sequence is CSAPVGTTQYF. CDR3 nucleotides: TGCAGTGCTCCCGTGGGGACTACGCAGTATTTT.

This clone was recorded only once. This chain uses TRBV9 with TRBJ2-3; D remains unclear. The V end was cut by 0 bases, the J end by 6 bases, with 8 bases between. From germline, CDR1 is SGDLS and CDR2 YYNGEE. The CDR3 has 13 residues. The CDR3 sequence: CASSVATRDTQYF. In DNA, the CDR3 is TGTGCCAGCAGCGTAGCTACGAGGGATACGCAGTATTTT.

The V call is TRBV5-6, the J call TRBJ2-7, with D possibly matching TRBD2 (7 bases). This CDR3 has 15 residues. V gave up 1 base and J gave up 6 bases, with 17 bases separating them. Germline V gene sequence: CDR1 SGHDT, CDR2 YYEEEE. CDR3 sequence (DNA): TGTGCCAGCAGCTTGCGGGGGGCGTCTGTCTCCGAGCAGTACGTC. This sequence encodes CASSLRGASVSEQYV.

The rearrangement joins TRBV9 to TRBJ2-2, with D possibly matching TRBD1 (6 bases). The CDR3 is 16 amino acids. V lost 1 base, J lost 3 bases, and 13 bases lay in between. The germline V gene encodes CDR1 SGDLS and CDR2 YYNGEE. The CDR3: CASSVKGVSYTGELFF. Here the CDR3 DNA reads TGTGCCAGCAGCGTAAAGGGGGTCTCTTACACCGGGGAGCTGTTTTTT. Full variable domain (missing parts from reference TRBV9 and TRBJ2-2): DSGVTQTPKHLITATGQRVTLRCSPRSGDLSVYWYQQSLDQGLQFLIQYYNGEERAKGNILERFSAQQFPDLHSELNLSSLELGDSALYFCASSVKGVSYTGELFFGEGSRLTVL.

The CDR3 reads CASSLGEVSEQYV. The CDR3 DNA reads TGTGCCAGCAGCTTAGGGGAAGTCTCCGAGCAGTACGTC. J is TRBJ2-7 and V is TRBV7-6, with unresolved D. The CDR3 extends over 13 amino acids. V shed 1 base and J shed 6 bases, with 10 bases lying between them. Germline V CDR1 and CDR2: SGHVS, FNYEAQ.

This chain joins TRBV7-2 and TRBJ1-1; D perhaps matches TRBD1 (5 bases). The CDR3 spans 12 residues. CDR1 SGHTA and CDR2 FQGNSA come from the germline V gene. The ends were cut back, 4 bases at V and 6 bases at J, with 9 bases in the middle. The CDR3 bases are TGTGCCAGCAGCTCGACAGAGTCTGAAGCTTTCTTT. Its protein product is CASSSTESEAFF.

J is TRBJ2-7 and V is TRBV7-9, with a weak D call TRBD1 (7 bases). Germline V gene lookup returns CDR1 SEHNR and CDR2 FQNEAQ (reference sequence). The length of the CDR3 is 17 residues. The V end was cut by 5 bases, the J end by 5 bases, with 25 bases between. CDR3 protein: CASSPYRRGTELHEQYF. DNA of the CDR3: TGTGCCAGCAGCCCATACCGCCGCGGGACAGAGTTACACGAGCAGTACTTC.

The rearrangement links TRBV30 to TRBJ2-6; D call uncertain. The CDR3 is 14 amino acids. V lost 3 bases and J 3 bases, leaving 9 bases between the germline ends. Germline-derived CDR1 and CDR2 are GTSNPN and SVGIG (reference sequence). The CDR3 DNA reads TGTGCCTGGAGCAAGACAAGTGGGGCCAACGTCCTGACTTTC. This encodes CAWSKTSGANVLTF.

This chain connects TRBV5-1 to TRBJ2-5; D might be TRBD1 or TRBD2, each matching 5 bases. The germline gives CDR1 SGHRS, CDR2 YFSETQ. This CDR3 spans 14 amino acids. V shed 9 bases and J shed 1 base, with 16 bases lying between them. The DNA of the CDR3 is TGCGCCACCACCCGGGACGGAGTCCAAGAGACCCAGTACTTC. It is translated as CATTRDGVQETQYF.